This section outlines one T cell receptor (beta chain) sequence together with its context. The sample comes from a study of blood T cell repertoires in COVID-19. Study in general: Both acute and convalescent COVID-19 samples were obtained from the United States, Italy and Spain. PBMCs, B-cell-depleted T cells, or T cells provided the cDNA or gDNA that made up the material.

As originally analysed: Amplification from reference gene primers served as the basis for estimated nucleated cell counts. Some clones are missing from TCRdb's copy, which holds only in-frame ones; the method was immunoSEQ multiplex PCR. The DNA gave D and trimming, while V, J and clone size come from that table. This table has around 130,000 clones, around 84% appearing once. Sequencing input: peripheral blood. The TCR originated in a woman of 80 years or more with acute or convalescent COVID-19.

CDR3 protein: CATSRGDRGSYGYTF. In DNA form, the CDR3 reads TGTGCCACCAGCAGGGGGGACAGGGGGAGCTATGGCTACACCTTC. This rearrangement joins TRBV15 to TRBJ1-2, with 11 positions matching TRBD1. V dropped 3 bases and J dropped 4; count of bases not matched to a gene: 4. Germline CDR1 reads LNHNV; CDR2 reads YYDKDF (reference sequence). The CDR3 contains 15 residues. Together with reference TRBV15 and TRBJ1-2, the CDR3 gives the full variable domain: DAMVIQNPRYQVTQFGKPVTLSCSQTLNHNVMYWYQQKSSQAPKLLFHYYDKDFNNEADTPDNFQSRRPNTSFCFLDIRSPGLGDTAMYLCATSRGDRGSYGYTFGSGTRLTVV.